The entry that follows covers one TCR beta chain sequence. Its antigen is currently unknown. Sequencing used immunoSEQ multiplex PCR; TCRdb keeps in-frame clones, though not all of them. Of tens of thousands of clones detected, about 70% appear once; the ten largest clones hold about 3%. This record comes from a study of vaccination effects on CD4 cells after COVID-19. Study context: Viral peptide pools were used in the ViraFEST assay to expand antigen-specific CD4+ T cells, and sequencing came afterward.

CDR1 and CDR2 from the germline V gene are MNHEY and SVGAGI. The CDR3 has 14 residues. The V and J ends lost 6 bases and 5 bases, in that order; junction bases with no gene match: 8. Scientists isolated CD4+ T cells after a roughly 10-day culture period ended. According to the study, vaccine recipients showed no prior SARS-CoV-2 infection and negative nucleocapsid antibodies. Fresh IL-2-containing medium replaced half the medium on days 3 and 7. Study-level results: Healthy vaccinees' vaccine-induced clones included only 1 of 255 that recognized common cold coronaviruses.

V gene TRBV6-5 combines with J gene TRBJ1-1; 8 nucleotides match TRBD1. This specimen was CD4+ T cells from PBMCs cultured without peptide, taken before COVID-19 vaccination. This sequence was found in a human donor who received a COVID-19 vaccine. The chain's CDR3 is CASRKQGVGTEAFF. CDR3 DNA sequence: TGTGCCAGCAGAAAACAGGGGGTTGGGACTGAAGCTTTCTTT.